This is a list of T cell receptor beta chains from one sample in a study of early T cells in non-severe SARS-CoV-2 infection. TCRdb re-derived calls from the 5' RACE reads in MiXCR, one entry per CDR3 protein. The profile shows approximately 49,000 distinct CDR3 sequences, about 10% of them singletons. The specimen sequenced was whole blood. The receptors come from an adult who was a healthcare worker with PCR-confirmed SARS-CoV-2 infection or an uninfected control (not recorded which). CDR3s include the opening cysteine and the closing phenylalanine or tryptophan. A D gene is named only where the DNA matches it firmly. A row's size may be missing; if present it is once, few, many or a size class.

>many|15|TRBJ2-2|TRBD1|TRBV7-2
TGTGCCAGCAGCACAAGACAGGGTGGGACCGGGGAGCTGTTTTTT
CASSTRQGGTGELFF
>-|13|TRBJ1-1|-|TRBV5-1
TGCGCCAGCAGCTTTCAAGGGAACACTGAAGCTTTCTTT
CASSFQGNTEAFF
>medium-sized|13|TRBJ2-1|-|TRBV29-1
TGCAGCGTTGATACCAGGGCGCACAATGAGCAGTTCTTC
CSVDTRAHNEQFF
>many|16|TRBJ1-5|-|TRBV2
TGTGCCAGCAGTGAAGTCTCCATATATAGCAATCAGCCCCAGCATTTT
CASSEVSIYSNQPQHF
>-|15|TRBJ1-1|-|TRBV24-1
TGTGCCACCAGGACGCCCGCCGCTTCGAACACTGAAGCTTTCTTT
CATRTPAASNTEAFF
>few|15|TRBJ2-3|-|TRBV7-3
TGTGCCAGCAGCCCGACCCGGGGATTCACAGATACGCAGTATTTT
CASSPTRGFTDTQYF
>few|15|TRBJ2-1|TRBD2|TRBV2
TGTGCCAGCAGTACAGGGGTAGCGGGGGGCCATGAGCAGTTCTTC
CASSTGVAGGHEQFF
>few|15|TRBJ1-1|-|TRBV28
TGTGCCAGCACCTTCCCCCGCGGGGGTTACACTGAAGCTTTCTTT
CASTFPRGGYTEAFF
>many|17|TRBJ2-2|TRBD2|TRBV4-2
TGTGCCAGCAGCCAAATTGCGGGAGGGCCTGACACCGGGGAGCTGTTTTTT
CASSQIAGGPDTGELFF
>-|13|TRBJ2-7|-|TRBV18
TGTGCCAGCTCACCAAGACAGAATGACGAGCAGTACTTC
CASSPRQNDEQYF
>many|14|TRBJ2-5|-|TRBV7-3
TGTGCCAGCAGCCCCCAGGGCGACAGCGAGACCCAGTACTTC
CASSPQGDSETQYF